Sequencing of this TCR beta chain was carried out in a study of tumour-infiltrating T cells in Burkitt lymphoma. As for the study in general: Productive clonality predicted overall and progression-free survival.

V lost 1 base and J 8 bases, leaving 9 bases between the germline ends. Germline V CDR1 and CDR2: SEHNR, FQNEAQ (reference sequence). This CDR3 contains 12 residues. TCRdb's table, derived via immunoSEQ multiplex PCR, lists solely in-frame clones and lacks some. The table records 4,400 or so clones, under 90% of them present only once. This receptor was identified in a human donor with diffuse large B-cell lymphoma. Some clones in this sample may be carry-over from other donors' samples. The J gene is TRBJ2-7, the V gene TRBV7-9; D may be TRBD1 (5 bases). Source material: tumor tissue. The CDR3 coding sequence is TGTGCCAGCAGCTTAGGACAGAGCAAGCAGTACTTC. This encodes CASSLGQSKQYF.